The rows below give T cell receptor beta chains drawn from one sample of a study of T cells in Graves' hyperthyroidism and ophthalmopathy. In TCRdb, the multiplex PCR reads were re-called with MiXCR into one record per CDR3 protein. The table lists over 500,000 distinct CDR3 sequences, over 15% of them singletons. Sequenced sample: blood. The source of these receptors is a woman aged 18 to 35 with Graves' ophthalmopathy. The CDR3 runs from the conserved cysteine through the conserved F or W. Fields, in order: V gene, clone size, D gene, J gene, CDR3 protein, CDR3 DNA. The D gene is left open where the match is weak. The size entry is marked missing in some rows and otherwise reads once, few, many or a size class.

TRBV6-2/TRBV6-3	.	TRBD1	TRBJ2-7	CASKRDRETLEQYF	TGTGCCAGCAAGCGGGACAGGGAAACTCTCGAGCAGTACTTC
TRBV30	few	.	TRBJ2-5	CAWSVWGFSGPETQYF	TGTGCCTGGAGTGTTTGGGGATTCTCGGGGCCAGAGACCCAGTACTTC
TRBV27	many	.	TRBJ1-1	CASSFRSDYTEAFF	TGTGCCAGCAGTTTTCGGTCTGACTACACTGAAGCTTTCTTT
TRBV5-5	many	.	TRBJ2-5	CASSSGTGVAGGFQETQYF	TGTGCCAGCAGCTCCGGGACAGGGGTAGCGGGAGGATTCCAAGAGACCCAGTACTTC
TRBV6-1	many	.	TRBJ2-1	CASSRLLANGRNEQFF	TGTGCCAGCAGTCGCCTACTGGCGAACGGACGCAATGAGCAGTTCTTC
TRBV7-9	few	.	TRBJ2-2	CASSFQRPGELFF	TGTGCCAGCAGTTTCCAGAGGCCGGGGGAGCTGTTTTTT
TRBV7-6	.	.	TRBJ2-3	CASSSLEGDTQYF	TGTGCCAGCAGCAGCCTGGAGGGCGATACGCAGTATTTT
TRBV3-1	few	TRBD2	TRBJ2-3	CANLPGGRLAGPGDTQYF	TGTGCCAACCTGCCGGGCGGAAGACTAGCGGGTCCGGGGGATACGCAGTATTTT
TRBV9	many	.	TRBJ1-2	CASSVGSYGYTF	TGTGCCAGCAGCGTAGGGTCGTACGGCTACACCTTC
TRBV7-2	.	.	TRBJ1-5	CASSLVNSYQPQHF	TGTGCCAGCAGCTTAGTTAACAGCTATCAGCCCCAGCATTTT
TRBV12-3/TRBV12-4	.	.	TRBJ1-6	CASSSLQGVNSPLHF	TGTGCCAGCAGTTCCTTACAGGGAGTCAATTCACCCCTCCACTTT
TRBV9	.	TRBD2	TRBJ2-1	CANSAAGGTYNEQFF	TGTGCCAACAGCGCAGCGGGGGGTACCTACAATGAGCAGTTCTTC
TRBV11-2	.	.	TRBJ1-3	CASSSQRGESGNTIYF	TGTGCCAGCAGCTCACAAAGGGGGGAATCTGGAAACACCATATATTTT
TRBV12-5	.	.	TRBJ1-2	CASGLVGGDYGYTF	TGTGCTAGTGGTTTGGTTGGTGGGGACTATGGCTACACCTTC
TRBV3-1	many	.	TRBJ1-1	CASKGDAAEAFF	TGTGCCAGCAAAGGGGACGCGGCTGAAGCTTTCTTT
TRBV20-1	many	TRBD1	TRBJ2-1	CSARGTGTGFYNEQFF	TGCAGTGCTAGAGGGACCGGGACAGGTTTTTACAATGAGCAGTTCTTC
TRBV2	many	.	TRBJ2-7	CASFSPFEAYEQYF	TGTGCCAGCTTCTCCCCCTTTGAAGCTTACGAGCAGTACTTC
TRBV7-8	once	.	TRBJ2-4	CASSPGVAKNIQYF	TGTGCCAGCAGCCCCGGCGTAGCCAAAAACATTCAGTACTTC
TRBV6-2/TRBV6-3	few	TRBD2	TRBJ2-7	CASRGTSGGEYYEQYF	TGTGCCAGCAGAGGGACTAGCGGGGGTGAGTACTACGAGCAGTACTTC
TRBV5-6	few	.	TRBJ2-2	CASSTDSPGELFF	TGTGCCAGCAGTACTGACAGTCCCGGGGAGCTGTTTTTT
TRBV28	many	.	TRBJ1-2	CASSFSDTNYGYTF	TGTGCCAGCAGTTTTTCGGATACTAACTATGGCTACACCTTC
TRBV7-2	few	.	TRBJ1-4	CASSLGGQVNEKLFF	TGTGCCAGCAGCTTAGGAGGTCAGGTTAATGAAAAACTGTTTTTT
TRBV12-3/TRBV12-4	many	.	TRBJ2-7	CASSFITWEQISGQAVYEQYF	TGTGCCAGCAGTTTTATTACATGGGAACAAATCAGCGGGCAGGCCGTCTACGAGCAGTACTTC
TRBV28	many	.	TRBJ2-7	CASSRTQGLSYEQYF	TGTGCCAGCAGTCGAACCCAGGGTTTGTCCTACGAGCAGTACTTC
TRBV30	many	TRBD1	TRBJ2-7	CAWSRDSVSYEQYF	TGTGCCTGGAGCCGGGACAGCGTATCCTACGAGCAGTACTTC
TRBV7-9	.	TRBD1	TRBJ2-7	CASSLGDRGLYEQYF	TGTGCCAGCAGCTTAGGTGACAGGGGGCTCTACGAGCAGTACTTC